One sample yielded the 20 T cell receptor beta chains listed below, sequenced in a study of control samples from healthy donors and cancer patients. Using immunoSEQ multiplex PCR, the repertoire was profiled, and TCRdb retains in-frame clones only, with some absent. The sample records around 190,000 clones, 90% to 95% being singletons. Sequenced material: blood. The receptors were gathered from a man aged 30 to 45 in good health.

The rearrangement joins TRBV30 to TRBJ1-2; D unresolved. With 5 bases removed from V and 5 bases from J, the gap between germline ends came to 21 bases. Germline V gene data show CDR1 as GTSNPN and CDR2 as SVGIG (reference sequence). This CDR3 has 15 residues. The CDR3 sequence is CAWGPGGQNPYGYTF. CDR3 sequence (DNA): TGTGCCTGGGGCCCGGGTGGTCAGAACCCTTATGGCTACACCTTC.

The DNA for the CDR3 is TGTGCCAGCAGTTTATATACTCCTCACGACGGTGCAACTAATGAAAAACTGTTTTTT. Protein: CASSLYTPHDGATNEKLFF. The chain recombines TRBV27 with TRBJ1-4; D is unresolved. The CDR3 is made up of 19 amino acids. From germline, CDR1 is MNHEY and CDR2 SMNVEV (reference sequence). Trimming shortened V by 1 base and J by 0 bases, and 18 bases separated the two germline ends.

This clone has only a few counts. J is TRBJ1-2 and V is TRBV18, with D hard to call. Looked up from germline, CDR1 is KGHSH and CDR2 is LQKENI. Trimming shortened V by 3 bases and J by 4 bases, and 18 bases separated the two germline ends. There are 16 residues in the CDR3. The CDR3 DNA reads TGTGCCAGCTCACCTCCGTTAGGTATAAGTGGCTATGGCTACACCTTC. It translates to CASSPPLGISGYGYTF. The whole variable domain, remainder taken from reference TRBV18 and TRBJ1-2, is NAGVMQNPRHLVRRRGQEARLRCSPMKGHSHVYWYRQLPEEGLKFMVYLQKENIIDESGMPKERFSAEFPKEGPSILRIQQVVRGDSAAYFCASSPPLGISGYGYTFGSGTRLTVV.

This clone came up a few times. The chain links TRBV21-1 to TRBJ2-1. TRBV21-1 corresponds to a pseudogene. CDR3 length equals 15 residues. CDR3 protein: CASSKVGDGLNEQFF. As DNA, the CDR3 is TGTGCCAGCAGCAAAGTTGGGGACGGGTTGAATGAGCAGTTCTTC.

The V and J genes are TRBV7-8 and TRBJ2-2; 9 bases map to TRBD1. The germline CDR1 and CDR2 sequences are SGHVS and FQNEAQ. The CDR3 loop spans 15 amino acids. V was pared by 6 bases and J by 6 bases, with 8 bases of the junction left unmatched. For the CDR3, the DNA is TGTGCCAGCAGGCAAGGGACAGGGAGGTCCGGGGAGCTGTTTTTT. It yields the protein CASRQGTGRSGELFF.

In DNA, the CDR3 is TGTGCCAGTTATTACAGGGTCGATCAAGAGCAGCCCCAGCATTTT. Protein product: CASYYRVDQEQPQHF. The chain combines TRBV2 with TRBJ1-5; TRBD1 might be the D (6 bases). This CDR3 region has 15 residues. Trimming took off 9 bases at V and 7 bases at J, with 22 bases between the two ends. Per germline, CDR1 SNHLY and CDR2 FYNNEI.

The J gene is TRBJ2-5, the V gene TRBV11-3; 8 bases fit TRBD1. The junction had 9 bases not matched to a gene; V was cut back by 1 base and J by 5 bases. CDR1 is SGHNT, CDR2 YENEEA, per germline. The CDR3 is 16 amino acids. The CDR3, as DNA: TGTGCCAGCAGCTTAGGTTTGGCAGGGGGCGCGGAGACCCAGTACTTC. This gives the protein CASSLGLAGGAETQYF.

V gene TRBV2 combines with J gene TRBJ1-5; 8 bases fit TRBD1. Germline V CDR1 and CDR2: SNHLY, FYNNEI. The junction had 4 bases not matched to a gene; V was cut back by 2 bases and J by 7 bases. This CDR3 spans 14 amino acids. This CDR3 reads CASSERQGLQPQHF. The CDR3 nucleotides read TGTGCCAGCAGTGAACGACAGGGGCTCCAGCCCCAGCATTTT. Together with reference TRBV2 and TRBJ1-5, the CDR3 gives the full variable domain: EPEVTQTPSHQVTQMGQEVILRCVPISNHLYFYWYRQILGQKVEFLVSFYNNEISEKSEIFDDQFSVERPDGSNFTLKIRSTKLEDSAMYFCASSERQGLQPQHFGDGTRLSIL.

V usage is TRBV2 and J usage is TRBJ1-1; D unresolved. The germline V gene has CDR1 SNHLY and CDR2 FYNNEI. The V end was cut by 10 bases, the J end by 1 base, with 7 bases between. The CDR3 loop spans 11 amino acids. CDR3 sequence: CAIQENTEAFF. The CDR3, as DNA: TGTGCCATTCAGGAGAACACTGAAGCTTTCTTT.

The chain carries TRBV2 and TRBJ2-7; 7 bases map to TRBD1. Germline assignment: CDR1 SNHLY and CDR2 FYNNEI. V lost 4 bases, J lost 2 bases, and 2 bases stayed unmatched. CDR3 length: 13 amino acids. The CDR3 region is CASSAQGAYEQYF. Written as DNA, the CDR3 is TGTGCCAGCAGTGCCCAGGGGGCCTACGAGCAGTACTTC.

The sample holds one count of this clone. The chain couples TRBV19 to TRBJ2-3; D is unclear. The length of the CDR3 is 13 residues. Trimming pared 3 bases from V and 2 bases from J, leaving 6 bases between. The germline V gene encodes CDR1 LNHDA and CDR2 SQIVND (reference sequence). CDR3: CASSIIPTDTQYF. CDR3 bases: TGTGCCAGTAGTATTATCCCCACAGATACGCAGTATTTT.

J is TRBJ2-5 and V is TRBV5-1; a possible D gene is TRBD2 (7 bases). Trimming pared 6 bases from V and 3 bases from J, leaving 15 bases between. Germline lookup yields CDR1 SGHRS and CDR2 YFSETQ. CDR3 length: 14 residues. The CDR3 sequence: CASNQGGGEETQYF. The CDR3 coding sequence is TGCGCCAGCAATCAAGGGGGGGGCGAAGAGACCCAGTACTTC.

This clone was seen a single time. This CDR3 reads CASSRTSGISYEQYF. CDR3 in DNA: TGCGCCAGCAGCAGGACTAGCGGGATCTCCTACGAGCAGTACTTC. This chain connects TRBV5-1 to TRBJ2-7, with TRBD2 matching 12 bases. CDR3 length equals 15 residues. V was pared by 4 bases and J by 0 bases, with 2 bases of the junction left unmatched. Germline V CDR1 and CDR2: SGHRS, YFSETQ.

Only one count was recorded for this clone. The chain has TRBV2 and TRBJ1-6; no clear D gene. The V and J ends lost 2 bases and 0 bases respectively, with 11 bases between them. This CDR3 spans 17 amino acids. The germline gives CDR1 SNHLY, CDR2 FYNNEI. The CDR3 DNA reads TGTGCCAGCAGTGAAATGGGCTTGCGCTCCTATAATTCACCCCTCCACTTT. Its translation is CASSEMGLRSYNSPLHF.

The chain combines TRBV30 with TRBJ2-5, with D unclear. The CDR3 is 14 amino acids. V lost 2 bases to trimming and J lost 1 base, with 11 bases between them. Per the germline V gene, CDR1 is GTSNPN and CDR2 is SVGIG (reference sequence). Here the CDR3 DNA reads TGTGCCTGGAGTTGGGAACAGTCCCAAGAGACCCAGTACTTC. This sequence encodes CAWSWEQSQETQYF. The full variable domain, in which reference TRBV30 and TRBJ2-5 provide the parts outside the CDR3, is SQTIHQWPATLVQPVGSPLSLECTVEGTSNPNLYWYRQAAGRGLQLLFYSVGIGQISSEVPQNLSASRPQDRQFILSSKKLLLSDSGFYLCAWSWEQSQETQYFGPGTRLLVL.

This chain connects TRBV10-3 to TRBJ2-1, with 10 bases aligning to TRBD2. Looked up from germline, CDR1 is ENHRY and CDR2 is SYGVKD. There are 18 residues in the CDR3. Germline trimming cut 2 bases from V and 1 base from J; bases unmatched to any gene: 8. Written as DNA, the CDR3 is TGTGCCATCAGTGAGGGGTTAGCGGGGGGCAATTCCTACAATGAGCAGTTCTTC. It is translated as CAISEGLAGGNSYNEQFF.

Regarding this clone: One junction end does not reproduce the germline sequence, and a read error may be involved. V gene TRBV6-5 combines with J gene TRBJ1-1; 8 bases are a match to TRBD1. The CDR3 totals 12 residues. CDR1 MNHEY and CDR2 SVGAGI come from the germline V gene. CDR3: CASRDRAHEVFF. DNA of the CDR3: TGTGCCAGCAGGGACAGGGCTCATGAAGTTTTCTTT.

This clone was seen more than once but under ten times. This chain uses TRBV6-5 with TRBJ1-1; D unresolved. The CDR3 loop spans 12 amino acids. Germline CDR1 MNHEY, CDR2 SVGAGI. V was cut by 6 bases and J by 4 bases, with 9 bases left in between. CDR3 region: CASRPQSTEAFF. CDR3 DNA sequence: TGTGCCAGCAGACCTCAATCCACTGAAGCTTTCTTT.

This chain uses TRBV10-3 with TRBJ1-4; 7 nucleotides match TRBD1. This CDR3 contains 17 residues. After removal of 3 bases from V and 7 bases from J, the junction contained 14 bases not matched to a gene. The V gene's germline CDR1 is ENHRY and CDR2 SYGVKD. CDR3 DNA sequence: TGTGCCATCAGTGAAGGCAGGGGGGGAATGGCCGGTGAAAAACTGTTTTTT. Amino acid sequence: CAISEGRGGMAGEKLFF.

Worth noting for this clone: This same CDR3 is encoded by further DNA sequences in the sample. The chain links TRBV11-2 to TRBJ2-7; TRBD1 might be the D (6 bases). Germline CDR1 and CDR2: SGHAT and FQNNGV. The ends were cut back, 0 bases at V and 7 bases at J, with 16 bases in the middle. This CDR3 region has 15 residues. Here the CDR3 reads CASSLEGQGFGEQYF. The DNA for the CDR3 is TGTGCCAGCAGCTTAGAGGGGCAGGGGTTCGGGGAGCAGTACTTC.